Listed here are 8 T cell receptor beta chains from one sample, sequenced in a study of beta chain features in type 1 diabetes. Overall study results and limits: Across all four CD4+ subsets, people with type 1 diabetes showed modestly shorter TCRB CDR3s.

Reverse transcription of all isolated RNA meant that expressed TCRB transcripts were sequenced. Data came from immunoSEQ multiplex PCR; TCRdb stores just in-frame clones and leaves some out. Among 140,000 to 150,000 clones listed, about 12% were seen once. Their antigens remain unidentified. The sequencing sample was made of central memory CD4+ T cells from blood. All receptors derive from a man between 18 and 29 years old with type 1 diabetes.

This rearrangement joins TRBV18 to TRBJ2-5; no definite D call. V gave up 2 bases and J gave up 3 bases, with 7 bases separating them. CDR1 and CDR2 from the germline V gene are KGHSH and LQKENI. This CDR3 has 13 amino acids. CDR3 amino acids: CASSPALEETQYF. In nucleotides, the CDR3 is TGTGCCAGCTCACCAGCATTGGAAGAGACCCAGTACTTC. The whole variable domain, filled in from reference TRBV18 and TRBJ2-5, reads NAGVMQNPRHLVRRRGQEARLRCSPMKGHSHVYWYRQLPEEGLKFMVYLQKENIIDESGMPKERFSAEFPKEGPSILRIQQVVRGDSAAYFCASSPALEETQYFGPGTRLLVL.

This clone was observed a few times. This chain uses TRBV7-2 with TRBJ2-7; 9 bases align to TRBD1. Germline V CDR1 and CDR2: SGHTA, FQGNSA. This CDR3 is built from 15 residues. V shed 3 bases, J shed 2 bases, and the junction held 5 bases outside the gene matches. The CDR3 nucleotides read TGTGCCAGCAGCTTCGGACAGGGGTCCACCTACGAGCAGTACTTC. Its translation is CASSFGQGSTYEQYF.

The chain joins TRBV6-6 to TRBJ2-7, with TRBD2 as a possible D gene (6 bases). V shed 4 bases and J shed 0 bases, with 16 bases lying between them. This CDR3 is 16 amino acids long. Per germline, CDR1 MNHNY and CDR2 SVGAGI (reference sequence). The CDR3: CASSSSNPGSSYEQYF. In nucleotides, the CDR3 is TGTGCCAGCAGTTCCAGCAACCCCGGGAGCTCCTACGAGCAGTACTTC.

The genes are TRBV9 and TRBJ2-1; no clear D. The germline gives CDR1 SGDLS, CDR2 YYNGEE. The CDR3 contains 15 residues. V was clipped by 2 bases and J by 7 bases, with 16 bases between them. CDR3 sequence reads: CASSVDPGLGNEQFF. CDR3 DNA sequence: TGTGCCAGCAGCGTGGACCCGGGCCTTGGGAATGAGCAGTTCTTC.

This clone has only a few counts. J is TRBJ1-1 and V is TRBV11-1; 7 bases map to TRBD1. This CDR3 comprises 15 residues. J was trimmed by 0 bases and V by 6 bases; bases with no gene match: 7. Germline values: CDR1 SGHAT, CDR2 FQDESV (reference sequence). CDR3: CASSYRQGMNTEAFF. In nucleotides, the CDR3 is TGTGCCAGCAGTTATAGACAGGGAATGAACACTGAAGCTTTCTTT.

The sample holds many counts of this clone. The rearrangement links TRBV6-6 to TRBJ1-2; a possible D gene is TRBD1 (6 bases). The germline CDR1 and CDR2 sequences are MNHNY and SVGAGI (reference sequence). The CDR3 loop spans 11 amino acids. Between the trimmed V and J ends, which lost 6 bases and 8 bases, there was a span of 10 bases. The CDR3, as DNA: TGTGCCAGCAGCCAGGACAGAGGCTACACCTTC. Translated, it gives CASSQDRGYTF.

This clone appeared many times. The same CDR3 can be traced to other DNA sequences in this sample. J is TRBJ1-6 and V is TRBV4-1, with D uncertain. With 3 bases removed from V and 4 bases from J, the gap between germline ends came to 7 bases. Looked up from germline, CDR1 is MGHRA and CDR2 is YSYEKL. The CDR3 sequence is 14 residues long. The CDR3 nucleotides are TGCGCCAGCAGCCAGAGGGATTATAATTCACCCCTCCACTTT. This gives the protein CASSQRDYNSPLHF.

This clone was recorded a few times. The rearrangement uses TRBV15 and TRBJ1-2; a possible D gene is TRBD1 (6 bases). The ends were cut back, 4 bases at V and 4 bases at J, with 16 bases in the middle. This CDR3 is 15 amino acids long. The germline gives CDR1 LNHNV, CDR2 YYDKDF (reference sequence). The CDR3 DNA sequence: TGTGCCACCAGCACGACAACCACAGGGAGCTATGGCTACACCTTC. It yields the protein CATSTTTTGSYGYTF.